This TCR beta chain was profiled in a study of beta chain features in type 1 diabetes. Isolated RNA was reverse transcribed in full, so expressed TCRB transcripts were sequenced. TCRdb's table, derived via immunoSEQ multiplex PCR, lists solely in-frame clones and lacks some. The repertoire holds 150,000 to 200,000 clones, with around 7.9% as singletons. The J segment lost 4 bases and the V segment lost 6 bases, leaving 3 bases of the junction unmatched. The CDR3 extends over 13 amino acids. From germline, CDR1 is MNHEY and CDR2 SVGAGI. The study's findings and limits: Any HLA effect on TCRB rearrangement was left unresolved by small sub-analyses. Patients with Type 1 diabetes showed moderately but significantly shorter TCRB CDR3s in all four CD4+ subsets. Insertions at VDJ junctions were less frequent in type 1 diabetes patients. These patients also deleted more nucleotides at the same junctions.

This clone was seen a few times. Its antigen is unknown. Source material: central memory CD4+ T cells from blood. This clonotype originated in a man aged 18 to 30 with type 1 diabetes. J is TRBJ2-7 and V is TRBV6-5; 10 nucleotides line up with TRBD2. This CDR3 reads CASSLAGAYEQYF. In DNA form, the CDR3 reads TGTGCCAGCAGCCTAGCGGGGGCTTACGAGCAGTACTTC.